This TCR beta chain comes out of a study of blood T cell repertoires in COVID-19. Study-level background: The origin of the acute and convalescent COVID-19 samples was the United States, Italy and Spain. The cDNA or gDNA used as material had been derived from T cells, B-cell-depleted T cells, or PBMCs.

This CDR3 is built from 16 residues. Germline loops: CDR1 MNHNS, CDR2 SASEGT. The junction had 8 bases not matched to a gene; V was cut back by 4 bases and J by 3 bases. Original processing notes: Using reference gene primer amplification, nucleated cell counts were estimated. Method: immunoSEQ multiplex PCR; TCRdb's copy keeps in-frame clones and lacks some. That table gives V, J and clone size, and the DNA gave D and trimming. Of some 80,000 clones listed, approximately 80% were seen once; the top ten hold just over 35%. Sequencing used peripheral blood. The receptor was derived from a woman between 70 and 85 years old with acute or convalescent COVID-19. The chain is built from TRBV6-1 and TRBJ1-4; TRBD1 agrees at 7 bases. CDR3 sequence: CASSAGTVPPNEKLFF. CDR3 DNA: TGTGCCAGCAGTGCGGGGACAGTTCCACCTAATGAAAAACTGTTTTTT.